This TCR beta chain was obtained from a study of beta chain features in type 1 diabetes. Naive, central memory, regulatory and stem cell-like memory cells within the CD4+ compartment were sorted using CD45RO/CCR7/CD25/CD127/CD95/CD27. The whole isolated RNA underwent reverse transcription, so sequencing captured expressed TCRB transcripts. Method: immunoSEQ multiplex PCR; TCRdb's copy keeps in-frame clones and lacks some. The sample holds more than 300,000 clones, over 9.5% seen once. Per germline, CDR1 SGHRS and CDR2 YFSETQ. CDR3 length equals 15 residues. After removal of 4 bases from V and 3 bases from J, the junction contained 10 bases not matched to a gene.

Material: naive CD4+ T cells from blood. The chain carries TRBV5-1 and TRBJ2-7; 7 bases are shared with TRBD1. This clonotype was obtained from a man between 18 and 35 years old in good health. CDR3 loop: CASSITPGQRYEQYF. The CDR3 nucleotides are TGCGCCAGCAGCATTACCCCGGGACAGCGCTACGAGCAGTACTTC.